The present TCR beta chain was sequenced within a study of tumor-infiltrating lymphocytes in primary liver carcinoma. At the level of the study: The tumors ranged from roughly 4 to 11 cm across and fell within stage T1-T3 N0M0. Sequencing of the samples generated roughly 3.65 to 7.5 million productive TCRbeta reads, with similar yields across tissue types.

General observations from the study: Compared with tumor region pairs, tumor-adjacent and tumor-blood pairs overlapped less.

In its sample, this clonotype was seen once. Its antigen is undetermined. The missing conserved phenylalanine or tryptophan at the end of this CDR3 makes a read error likely. The DNA is omitted, as the CDR3 cannot be located on it reliably, and the CDR3 follows TCRdb's listing. Constant-region priming of 500 to 550 ng total RNA yielded TCR beta cDNA. Three nested multiplex PCR rounds, a slightly modified ARM-PCR, produced the libraries for TCR beta. TRBV1-TRBV30 forward primers paired with a C-beta reverse primer were used in the first two PCR rounds, which ran approximately 11 cycles each. TCRdb used MiXCR to reprocess the multiplex PCR reads, holding one entry per CDR3 protein. Of some 22,000 distinct CDR3 sequences listed, 70% to 80% are singletons. Both ends counted, the CDR3 spans 12 residues. The V gene's germline CDR1 is SQVTM and CDR2 ANQGSEA. From unsorted bulk tissue weighing roughly 18-31 mg, DNA and RNA were co-extracted. Viable tumor cell content exceeded 75% in every tumor sample.

V gene TRBV29-1 combines with J gene TRBJ1-2. This TCR was recovered from a woman in her 30s with primary liver carcinoma and hepatitis B virus infection. Sequences were obtained from liver tumor tissue from sampling region 5. Subset meaning: tumor region T5, tumor centre. Here the CDR3 reads CSVVHWGGGYNI.